These 2 T cell receptor beta chains were sequenced from one sample in a study of T cell clonality in common variable immunodeficiency. Study findings and constraints: Reportedly, TCR beta sequences from common variable immunodeficiency showed fewer deletions and N-nucleotide insertions.

The method was immunoSEQ multiplex PCR; TCRdb's version includes in-frame clones alone and lacks a portion of them. With 8,000 or so clones in the sample, the ten largest clones hold roughly 4%. Their target antigens are unknown. The sequenced sample consisted of peripheral blood mononuclear cells. The source is a human donor with common variable immunodeficiency.

The CDR3 reads CSVPRQGYGYTF. CDR3 DNA, as far as it was read: TGCAGCGTCCCACGACAGGGCTATGGC. V is TRBV29-1 and J is TRBJ1-2; the match to TRBD1 covers 7 bases. The sequenced fragment ends 3 residues before the CDR3 boundary, so the rest is inferred from the germline J gene. This CDR3 comprises 12 residues. The germline V gene encodes CDR1 SQVTM and CDR2 ANQGSEA. The ends lost 6 bases at V and 4 bases at J; junction bases unmatched: 5.

To note about this clone: The read halts 3 residues ahead of the CDR3 end, with the missing end drawn from the germline J gene. This chain uses TRBV7-3 with TRBJ1-1, with D perhaps TRBD1 (5 bases). Trimming pared 3 bases from V and 2 bases from J, leaving 7 bases between. Germline V CDR1 and CDR2: SGHTA, FQGTGA. This CDR3 region has 13 residues. This CDR3 is CASSFRENTEAFF. CDR3 bases read: TGTGCCAGCAGCTTCAGGGAAAACACTGAA.